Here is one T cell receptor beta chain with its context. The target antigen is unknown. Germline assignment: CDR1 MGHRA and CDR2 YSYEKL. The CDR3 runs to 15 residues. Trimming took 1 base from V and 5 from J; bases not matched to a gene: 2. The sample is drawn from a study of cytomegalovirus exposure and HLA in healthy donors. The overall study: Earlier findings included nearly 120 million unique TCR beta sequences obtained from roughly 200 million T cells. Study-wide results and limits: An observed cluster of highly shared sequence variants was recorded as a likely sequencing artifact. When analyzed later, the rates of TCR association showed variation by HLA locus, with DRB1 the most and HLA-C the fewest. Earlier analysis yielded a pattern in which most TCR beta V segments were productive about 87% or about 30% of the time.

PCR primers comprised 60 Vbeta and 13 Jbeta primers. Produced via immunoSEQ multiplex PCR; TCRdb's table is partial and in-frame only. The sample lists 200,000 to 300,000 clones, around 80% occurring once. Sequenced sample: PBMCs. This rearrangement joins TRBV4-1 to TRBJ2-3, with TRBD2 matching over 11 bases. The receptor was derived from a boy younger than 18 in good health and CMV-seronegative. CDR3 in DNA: TGCGCCAGCAGCCAAGGTAGCGGGGGGGAAGATACGCAGTATTTT. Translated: CASSQGSGGEDTQYF.